These 25 T cell receptor beta chains were sequenced from one sample in a study of PD-L1 blockade in urothelial cancer. The time point: peripheral blood 6 weeks after treatment start. The method was immunoSEQ multiplex PCR; TCRdb's version includes in-frame clones alone and lacks a portion of them. Of tens of thousands of clones in the sample, 70% to 90% are singletons; the top ten hold about 2.5%. The sequences come from PBMCs, collected around atezolizumab (anti-PD-L1) treatment. The receptors originated from a man in his sixties or seventies with urothelial cancer.

The chain carries TRBV4-1 and TRBJ1-4; TRBD1 agrees at 7 bases. Looked up from germline, CDR1 is MGHRA and CDR2 is YSYEKL. V lost 0 bases, J lost 5 bases, and 6 bases stayed unmatched. The CDR3 loop spans 16 amino acids. CDR3 in DNA: TGCGCCAGCAGCCAAGATTCCCCAGGGGGGAATGAAAAACTGTTTTTT. This translates into CASSQDSPGGNEKLFF.

The chain employs TRBV7-9 and TRBJ2-2; 9 positions agree with TRBD1. Germline CDR1 is SEHNR and CDR2 is FQNEAQ (reference sequence). The CDR3 consists of 18 residues. V lost 5 bases to trimming and J lost 3 bases; unmatched junction nucleotides: 13. The CDR3 loop reads CASSPGTGSVRDTGELFF. For the CDR3, the DNA is TGTGCCAGCAGCCCCGGGACAGGGTCGGTAAGAGACACCGGGGAGCTGTTTTTT.

This chain uses TRBV10-1 with TRBJ1-5, with TRBD1 as a possible D gene (6 bases). The length of the CDR3 is 19 residues. Germline V gene data show CDR1 as WNHNN and CDR2 as SYGVQD (reference sequence). V was pared by 8 bases and J by 0 bases, with 26 bases between. CDR3 DNA: TGCGCCAGCCCGACCTACACAAGACAGGTCATATATAGCAATCAGCCCCAGCATTTT. Its translation is CASPTYTRQVIYSNQPQHF.

This clone was seen only a few times. This chain links TRBV6-1 with TRBJ1-5; tentatively, D is TRBD1 (6 bases). CDR3 length: 15 residues. CDR1 is MNHNS, CDR2 SASEGT, per germline. Trimming removed 2 bases from V and 9 bases from J, with 17 bases in between. CDR3 protein: CASSEPTTGLGPQHF. Written as DNA, the CDR3 is TGTGCCAGCAGTGAACCCACAACAGGGCTGGGGCCCCAGCATTTT.

This chain joins TRBV7-3 and TRBJ2-1; 7 positions match TRBD2. In germline, CDR1 is SGHTA, CDR2 FQGTGA. This CDR3 comprises 17 residues. Trimming cost V 5 bases and J 8 bases; bases outside gene matches: 18. The CDR3 spells CASSPQSGAGVGDEQFF. In nucleotides, the CDR3 is TGTGCCAGCAGCCCCCAGTCCGGGGCGGGAGTTGGCGATGAGCAGTTCTTC.

The chain joins TRBV2 to TRBJ1-5; 7 positions agree with TRBD1. CDR1 and CDR2 (germline): SNHLY, FYNNEI. J gave up 0 bases and V 3 bases, and 5 bases lay outside the gene matches. CDR3 length: 16 residues. CDR3 amino acids: CASSEGRGHSNQPQHF. The CDR3 region has the DNA TGTGCCAGCAGTGAGGGTAGGGGGCATAGCAATCAGCCCCAGCATTTT.

The chain couples TRBV7-2 to TRBJ2-2; a possible D gene is TRBD2 (6 bases). The CDR3 length is 14 residues. Germline V gene data show CDR1 as SGHTA and CDR2 as FQGNSA. V was pared by 1 base and J by 5 bases, with 8 bases between. The CDR3 DNA reads TGTGCCAGCAGCTTAGGGCGGGGAACCGGGGAGCTGTTTTTT. Translation: CASSLGRGTGELFF.

This clone was observed once. The gene calls are TRBV7-6 and TRBJ2-5, with D uncertain. Germline V lookup: CDR1 SGHVS, CDR2 FNYEAQ. V was clipped by 4 bases and J by 2 bases, with 11 bases between them. CDR3 length: 14 amino acids. The DNA of the CDR3 is TGTGCCAGCAGCTCTCAAGCCCTTCAAGAGACCCAGTACTTC. Its protein product is CASSSQALQETQYF.

This sequence joins TRBV19 and TRBJ1-4; 7 positions agree with TRBD1. The germline V gene has CDR1 LNHDA and CDR2 SQIVND (reference sequence). The CDR3 covers 14 residues. The V gene end was trimmed by 5 bases and the J gene end by 7 bases; junction bases not matched to a gene: 7. DNA of the CDR3: TGTGCCAGTAGTCGGGACAGCTTCAGTGAAAAACTGTTTTTT. Residues: CASSRDSFSEKLFF.

This clone has more than one count but fewer than ten. J is TRBJ2-5 and V is TRBV11-1; 10 nucleotides line up with TRBD1. The CDR3 extends over 16 amino acids. V shed 5 bases, J shed 0 bases, and the junction held 6 bases outside the gene matches. Germline CDR1 SGHAT, CDR2 FQDESV (reference sequence). As DNA, the CDR3 is TGTGCCAGCAGCCCCTGGACAGGGGGATACCAAGAGACCCAGTACTTC. As protein: CASSPWTGGYQETQYF.

The chain couples TRBV5-1 to TRBJ2-7, with 10 bases fitting TRBD1. The CDR3 extends over 12 amino acids. Trimming at V came to 4 bases and at J to 9 bases, leaving 4 bases not matched to a gene. Germline-derived CDR1 and CDR2 are SGHRS and YFSETQ. The DNA of the CDR3 is TGCGCCAGCAGCCCGGACAGGGGGTTGCAGTACTTC. Its protein is CASSPDRGLQYF.

The chain is built from TRBV6-1 and TRBJ2-1; the match to TRBD2 covers 7 bases. This CDR3 comprises 15 residues. Germline V CDR1 and CDR2: MNHNS, SASEGT. The V and J ends lost 3 bases and 6 bases, in that order; junction bases with no gene match: 8. The CDR3 DNA is TGTGCCAGCAGTGATGCAAGCGGGACCGTCAATGAGCAGTTCTTC. Its protein is CASSDASGTVNEQFF.

V gene TRBV18 combines with J gene TRBJ2-7; 7 positions match TRBD1. The length of the CDR3 is 15 residues. Germline V gene data show CDR1 as KGHSH and CDR2 as LQKENI. The junction had 11 bases not matched to a gene; V was cut back by 3 bases and J by 6 bases. For the CDR3, the DNA is TGTGCCAGCTCACCTGGAGTAACGACAGGGAGCGAGCAGTACTTC. Translation: CASSPGVTTGSEQYF.

V gene TRBV11-2 combines with J gene TRBJ1-2, with 7 bases aligning to TRBD1. The CDR3 sequence is 13 residues long. Trimming took 5 bases from V and 4 from J; bases not matched to a gene: 4. Germline V lookup: CDR1 SGHAT, CDR2 FQNNGV. The CDR3 loop reads CASSNTGVYGYTF. CDR3 sequence (DNA): TGTGCCAGCAGCAACACAGGGGTCTATGGCTACACCTTC.

The CDR3 reads CASTLGVGQYF. The CDR3 DNA sequence: TGTGCCAGCACCCTAGGGGTCGGGCAGTACTTC. The chain links TRBV2 to TRBJ2-7, with D maybe TRBD1 (5 bases). CDR3 length: 11 amino acids. Per germline, CDR1 SNHLY and CDR2 FYNNEI. Trimming pared 7 bases from V and 9 bases from J, leaving 13 bases between.

The V and J genes are TRBV10-3 and TRBJ2-1; weak D call: TRBD2 (5 bases). V was shortened by 3 bases and J by 7 bases, with 16 bases between the two germline ends. Germline V gene sequence: CDR1 ENHRY, CDR2 SYGVKD. The CDR3 totals 15 residues. The CDR3 loop reads CAISDSGGGQNEQFF. In nucleotides, the CDR3 is TGTGCCATCAGTGACAGCGGAGGCGGGCAGAATGAGCAGTTCTTC.

The chain couples TRBV6-6 to TRBJ1-5; 10 nucleotides match TRBD1. Germline loops: CDR1 MNHNY, CDR2 SVGAGI (reference sequence). The length of the CDR3 is 15 residues. Trimming removed 5 bases from V and 3 bases from J; junction bases left unmatched: 4. As DNA, the CDR3 is TGTGCCAGCAGTGGGGACAGGGGTTACAATCAGCCCCAGCATTTT. Translating gives CASSGDRGYNQPQHF.

The CDR3 DNA sequence: TGTGCCAGCAGCTTAGGCAAGGGGGCAGGGGGCCCCCTGGGGACAGATACGCAGTATTTT. It yields the protein CASSLGKGAGGPLGTDTQYF. The rearrangement uses TRBV13 and TRBJ2-3, with 8 positions matching TRBD1. With 0 bases clipped from V and 3 bases from J, the junction kept 17 bases outside the gene matches. The CDR3 covers 20 residues. CDR1 and CDR2 (germline): PRHDT, FYEKMQ (reference sequence).

This chain joins TRBV2 and TRBJ2-1; weak D call: TRBD2 (5 bases). This CDR3 contains 15 residues. V lost 4 bases to trimming and J lost 5 bases, with 15 bases between them. From germline, CDR1 is SNHLY and CDR2 FYNNEI. CDR3 DNA sequence: TGTGCCAGCAGTGGTGTCGTGATAGCGAACAATGAGCAGTTCTTC. Protein product: CASSGVVIANNEQFF.

The J gene is TRBJ2-3, the V gene TRBV19, with 7 positions matching TRBD1. Germline V CDR1 and CDR2: LNHDA, SQIVND (reference sequence). The CDR3 runs to 15 residues. V lost 4 bases, J lost 2 bases, and 6 bases stayed unmatched. The DNA for the CDR3 is TGTGCCAGTAGTACCGGACAGGAGTTCACAGATACGCAGTATTTT. Translation: CASSTGQEFTDTQYF. The full variable domain, in which reference TRBV19 and TRBJ2-3 provide the parts outside the CDR3, is DGGITQSPKYLFRKEGQNVTLSCEQNLNHDAMYWYRQDPGQGLRLIYYSQIVNDFQKGDIAEGYSVSREKKESFPLTVTSAQKNPTAFYLCASSTGQEFTDTQYFGPGTRLTVL.

J is TRBJ1-1 and V is TRBV9; D is uncertain. The germline V gene has CDR1 SGDLS and CDR2 YYNGEE. V was clipped by 4 bases and J by 0 bases, with 10 bases between them. The CDR3 spans 14 residues. In nucleotides, the CDR3 is TGTGCCAGCAGCCCCATATTAGTGAACACTGAAGCTTTCTTT. The encoded protein is CASSPILVNTEAFF.

This chain connects TRBV4-1 to TRBJ1-3; D gene uncertain. Germline V CDR1 and CDR2: MGHRA, YSYEKL. The CDR3 runs to 17 residues. Between the trimmed V and J ends, which lost 0 bases and 0 bases, there was a span of 12 bases. CDR3 nucleotides: TGCGCCAGCAGCCAAGATGCGACGGGAGACTCTGGAAACACCATATATTTT. Its translation: CASSQDATGDSGNTIYF.

The chain joins TRBV6-5 to TRBJ1-3; perhaps TRBD1 as D (6 bases). Germline lookup yields CDR1 MNHEY and CDR2 SVGAGI. CDR3 length equals 15 residues. Trimming removed 4 bases at V and 1 base at J, with 11 bases between. The CDR3 here is CASSSKGVSGNTIYF. In DNA form, the CDR3 reads TGTGCCAGCAGTTCAAAGGGGGTTTCTGGAAACACCATATATTTT.

This sequence joins TRBV29-1 and TRBJ1-1; D ambiguous. This CDR3 has 10 residues. V lost 3 bases, J lost 8 bases, and 7 bases lay in between. CDR1 SQVTM and CDR2 ANQGSEA come from the germline V gene. The DNA of the CDR3 is TGCAGCGTTGAGCAGGCAGAAGCTTTCTTT. It codes for CSVEQAEAFF.

The CDR3 DNA follows: TGTGCCAGCAGCTCCAACACAGATACGCAGTATTTT. Translating it yields CASSSNTDTQYF. V gene TRBV7-8 combines with J gene TRBJ2-3; no clear D. The CDR3 covers 12 residues. V dropped 4 bases and J dropped 2 bases, with 4 bases sitting between them. In germline, CDR1 is SGHVS, CDR2 FQNEAQ.